One and the same sample provided the 5 T cell receptor beta chains below, sequenced in a study of blood T cell repertoires in COVID-19 (dated by TCRdb to 2018 to 2021). The library was generated by the immunoSEQ multiplex PCR assay. TCRdb re-hosts the immuneACCESS table, in-frame sequences only. Its copies lack some clones; in the studies checked, an unresolved V gene accounts for under half of them, and the cause for the rest is not known. A total of 150,000 to 200,000 clones appear in this sample, around 84% of them only once. The ten most abundant clones make up about 14% of the sample. The source material was peripheral blood. These receptors were taken from a woman in her 70s with COVID-19, enrolled during active disease.

The chain is built from TRBV19 and TRBJ2-3, with TRBD2 matching 9 bases. Germline CDR1 LNHDA, CDR2 SQIVND (reference sequence). The CDR3 spans 15 residues. The V segment lost 3 bases and the J segment 2 bases; nucleotides outside the gene matches: 3. CDR3 DNA: TGTGCCAGTAGTATCCTAGCGGGGTACACAGATACGCAGTATTTT. Translating it yields CASSILAGYTDTQYF. The full variable domain, completed using reference TRBV19 and TRBJ2-3, is DGGITQSPKYLFRKEGQNVTLSCEQNLNHDAMYWYRQDPGQGLRLIYYSQIVNDFQKGDIAEGYSVSREKKESFPLTVTSAQKNPTAFYLCASSILAGYTDTQYFGPGTRLTVL.

Only one count was recorded for this clone. J is TRBJ1-6 and V is TRBV30; 8 bases fit TRBD1. Trimming at V came to 2 bases and at J to 10 bases, leaving 10 bases not matched to a gene. The germline V gene has CDR1 GTSNPN and CDR2 SVGIG (reference sequence). There are 15 residues in the CDR3. CDR3: CAWSPRGTGRSPLHF. CDR3 nucleotide sequence: TGTGCCTGGAGTCCCCGGGGGACAGGAAGGTCACCCCTCCACTTT.

The chain links TRBV2 to TRBJ2-1; perhaps TRBD2 as D (6 bases). Germline loops: CDR1 SNHLY, CDR2 FYNNEI. CDR3 size: 12 residues. V shed 6 bases and J shed 8 bases, with 11 bases lying between them. In DNA, the CDR3 is TGTGCCAGCAGGGGGGGAGTGGATGAGCAGTTCTTC. This sequence encodes CASRGGVDEQFF.

The rearrangement joins TRBV3-1 (or the pseudogene TRBV3-2) to TRBJ1-5; D might be TRBD1 (6 bases). The V end was cut by 1 base, the J end by 5 bases, with 12 bases between. The CDR3 contains 15 residues. Germline V gene lookup returns CDR1 LGHDT and CDR2 YNNKEL (reference sequence). This CDR3 is CASSQAARGYQPQHF. The CDR3 DNA is TGTGCCAGCAGCCAAGCCGCGAGGGGGTATCAGCCCCAGCATTTT.

The chain combines TRBV5-1 with TRBJ2-5; D is possibly TRBD2 (6 bases). Trimming pared 0 bases from V and 5 bases from J, leaving 20 bases between. The germline V gene encodes CDR1 SGHRS and CDR2 YFSETQ. The CDR3 is 17 amino acids. The CDR3 nucleotides read TGCGCCAGCAGCTTGGCGGTTTTAGCGGAGGTCGGGGAGACCCAGTACTTC. This codes for CASSLAVLAEVGETQYF.